The rows below give T cell receptor beta chains drawn from one sample of a study of blood T cell repertoires in COVID-19. Profiled with immunoSEQ multiplex PCR; TCRdb holds only in-frame clones, not every one. Among just under 350,000 clones listed, more than 75% were seen once. The sample taken for sequencing was peripheral blood. These receptor sequences come from a young woman who had recovered from COVID-19. The CDR3 runs from the conserved cysteine through the conserved F or W. Expanded clones get a size class; other rows say once, few or many, or leave the size out.

>TRBV5-4|NA|14
CASTPGTGGNTIYF
>TRBV7-8|NA|20
CASSYTQERQGITTNEKLFF
>TRBV3-1/TRBV3-2|NA|15
CASSSMGVSGNTIYF
>TRBV5-4|NA|13
CASSLEHLDGYTF
>TRBV7-7|NA|16
CASSLGPDSMNTEAFF
>TRBV29-1|NA|12
CSGGVSGDTQYF
>TRBV18|NA|13
CASSPLQGTEAFF
>TRBV7-2|NA|14
CASSAVSTKETQYF
>TRBV29-1|NA|15
CSVEVADRANTEAFF
>TRBV24-1|NA|15
CATSDFWGGPDTQYF
>TRBV2|NA|15
CASSELTAPDQPQHF
>TRBV7-6|NA|16
CASSSRPGQSLETQYF
>TRBV27|NA|15
CASTEGQGGNSPLHF
>TRBV7-2|NA|15
CASSYLRGPNSPLHF
>TRBV3-1/TRBV3-2|NA|16
CASSQDRPFGDNEQFF
>TRBV5-4|NA|14
CASSQRTGTYGYTF
>TRBV12-5|NA|15
CASGHGLPRDYGYTF
>TRBV2|NA|12
CASSRNTGELFF
>TRBV27|NA|16
CASILIAGGPSDTQYF
>TRBV6-5|NA|14
CASSEGAANTEAFF
>TRBV30|NA|13
CAWSPGYNQPQHF
>TRBV18|NA|14
CASSPTGSNTEAFF
>TRBV6-2/TRBV6-3|NA|14
CASSYSARNQPQHF
>TRBV30|NA|18
CAWSPPPPGQGHNQPQHF
>TRBV6-2/TRBV6-3|NA|12
CASSYMYNEQFF
>TRBV5-1|NA|15
CASSQGQVANEKLFF
>TRBV6-6|NA|16
CASSYDVGLSTDTQYF
>TRBV6-5|NA|12
CATFRQGLDAFF
>TRBV5-5|NA|15
CASSREGTLTGELFF
>TRBV18|NA|16
CASSPRLAGWLYEQFF
>TRBV10-3|NA|14
CATMPGLAGVEQFF
>TRBV30|few|15
CACPSQRGTYNEQFF
>TRBV30|NA|14
CAWVYFQGAAEAFF
>TRBV4-3|once|16
CASSQDPQGAKEKLFF
>TRBV27|NA|16
CASSRTGGISYNEQFF
>TRBV19|NA|16
CASSSTGGRITGELFF
>TRBV5-1|NA|17
CASSLKRDRGKVRPQHF
>TRBV6-2/TRBV6-3|NA|11
CASSPQMGLFF
>TRBV5-6|NA|16
CASSLGSRRGRETQYF
>TRBV7-2|NA|15
CASAATGTNTGELFF
>TRBV5-8|NA|15
CASSMGFESNQPQHF
>TRBV5-5|NA|10
CASRGNREFF
>TRBV11-3|NA|13
CASSLYISGEQFF
>TRBV2|once|14
CASSRQGYTDTQYF
>TRBV24-1|NA|16
CATSDRRREGGETQYF
>TRBV25-1|once|11
CASSTQGTPFF
>TRBV5-1|NA|14
CASSSGGGTDTQYF
>TRBV7-6|NA|17
CASSLGSRGSTNEKLFF
>TRBV6-2/TRBV6-3|NA|15
CASSRQGLSNQPQHF
>TRBV27|NA|15
CASSFLRGWNTEAFF
>TRBV7-2|NA|15
CASSSEAFSYNEQFF
>TRBV7-2|NA|15
CASSSTQTRRETQYF
>TRBV10-3|NA|12
CAISGDLEGYTF
>TRBV10-3|NA|15
CAISDYGRGNYGYTF
>TRBV6-5|NA|13
CASKMTGDQPQHF
>TRBV5-4|NA|17
CASSPGLAESSYNEQFF
>TRBV7-2|once|12
CASSRYRGQLFF
>TRBV18|NA|15
CASSTIQGQNTEAFF